These 2 T cell receptor beta chains came from one sample sequenced in a study of shared clonotypes between healthy human individuals. The data were produced by immunoSEQ multiplex PCR, yet TCRdb's version contains in-frame clones alone and is incomplete. The sample lists approximately 2.3 million clones, over 85% occurring once. Sequenced material: naive CD4+ T cells from PBMCs. Subset: CD45RA+ positively selected. The source of these receptors is a man between 18 and 35 years old in good health. Some clones in this sample may be carry-over from other donors' samples.

The chain links TRBV5-4 to TRBJ2-7; D is unresolved. The CDR3 has 15 amino acids. Trimming cost V 0 bases and J 1 base, with 11 bases left between them. The germline gives CDR1 SGHNT, CDR2 YYREEE (reference sequence). The CDR3 DNA reads TGTGCCAGCAGCTTGGGGTTGTCCAGATCCTACGAGCAGTACTTC. Protein product: CASSLGLSRSYEQYF.

This clone was picked up one time. V and J are TRBV5-1 and TRBJ1-6; unclear D gene. This CDR3 spans 14 amino acids. The V end lost 2 bases, the J end lost 10 bases, and 13 bases lay between the germline ends. Looked up from germline, CDR1 is SGHRS and CDR2 is YFSETQ. This chain's CDR3 is CASSLDTLGSPLHF. The CDR3 coding sequence is TGCGCCAGCAGCTTAGACACTTTAGGGTCACCCCTCCACTTT.